One and the same sample provided the 24 T cell receptor beta chains below, sequenced in a study of blood T cells in healthy people across ages (dated by TCRdb to 2015 to 2017). Libraries were built with 5' RACE. The instrument was an Illumina HiSeq 2500. The second PCR ran for roughly 6 to 11 cycles and used a J-beta primer mix along with a sample-barcoded 5' primer. TCRdb reanalyzed the raw reads on its own, using fastp at Q25 for trimming and MiXCR for clone calling, and kept in-frame beta chains. Each record represents a unique CDR3 protein, reported with the most common genes and DNA among its rows. Recorded for this sample are about 900,000 distinct CDR3 sequences; approximately 49% of them occurred a single time. The top ten constitute roughly an eighth of the sample. The source material was blood. These receptors all come from a man aged 30-40 years in good health.

The chain employs TRBV9 and TRBJ2-1, with 13 bases lining up with TRBD2. Germline CDR1 SGDLS, CDR2 YYNGEE. With 7 bases clipped from V and 8 bases from J, the junction kept 6 bases outside the gene matches. This CDR3 spans 14 amino acids. The DNA for the CDR3 is TGTGCCAGCGAAACTAGCGGGGGGGGCGATGAGCAGTTCTTC. Translated: CASETSGGGDEQFF.

The chain couples TRBV5-1 to TRBJ1-1, with D uncertain. CDR3 length: 13 amino acids. Trimming removed 7 bases from V and 0 bases from J, with 10 bases in between. The germline gives CDR1 SGHRS, CDR2 YFSETQ. This CDR3 reads CASGREMNTEAFF. DNA of the CDR3: TGCGCCAGCGGACGAGAAATGAACACTGAAGCTTTCTTT.

The V call is TRBV20-1, the J call TRBJ2-3; the D is unclear. The CDR3 totals 15 residues. V was trimmed by 4 bases and J by 2 bases, leaving 16 bases between them. Looked up from germline, CDR1 is DFQATT and CDR2 is SNEGSKA (reference sequence). CDR3 loop: CSATDAGFNTDTQYF. The CDR3 coding sequence is TGCAGTGCTACCGACGCAGGATTCAACACAGATACGCAGTATTTT.

This chain connects TRBV27 to TRBJ2-7, with D perhaps matching TRBD2 (5 bases). The V and J ends lost 4 bases and 5 bases respectively, with 21 bases between them. The germline CDR1 and CDR2 sequences are MNHEY and SMNVEV (reference sequence). This CDR3 spans 16 amino acids. The CDR3 protein is CASSSPGRELGNEQYF. As DNA, the CDR3 is TGTGCCAGCAGTTCCCCCGGTCGAGAACTCGGGAACGAGCAGTACTTC.

The gene calls are TRBV28 and TRBJ1-1; 7 bases fit TRBD1. Germline trimming cut 6 bases from V and 0 bases from J; bases unmatched to any gene: 7. CDR1 and CDR2 (germline): MDHEN, SYDVKM. This CDR3 contains 15 residues. The CDR3 is CASSSYGQVNTEAFF. CDR3 sequence (DNA): TGTGCCAGCAGCTCTTATGGACAGGTGAACACTGAAGCTTTCTTT. The full variable domain, in which reference TRBV28 and TRBJ1-1 provide the parts outside the CDR3, is DVKVTQSSRYLVKRTGEKVFLECVQDMDHENMFWYRQDPGLGLRLIYFSYDVKMKEKGDIPEGYSVSREKKERFSLILESASTNQTSMYLCASSSYGQVNTEAFFGQGTRLTVV.

This chain connects TRBV4-3 to TRBJ2-2; D uncertain. The CDR3 extends over 16 amino acids. Trimming shortened V by 0 bases and J by 2 bases, and 10 bases separated the two germline ends. Germline V lookup: CDR1 LGHNA, CDR2 YSLEER. CDR3 sequence: CASSQDPRANTGELFF. Written as DNA, the CDR3 is TGCGCCAGCAGCCAAGATCCCCGGGCTAACACCGGGGAGCTGTTTTTT.

The V call is TRBV10-3, the J call TRBJ2-5, with 8 bases aligning to TRBD1. From germline, CDR1 is ENHRY and CDR2 SYGVKD. After removal of 5 bases from V and 1 base from J, the junction contained 6 bases not matched to a gene. The CDR3 is made up of 15 amino acids. For the CDR3, the DNA is TGTGCCATCAGTACCCCCACAGGGGGCCAAGAGACCCAGTACTTC. Its translation is CAISTPTGGQETQYF.

This rearrangement joins TRBV24-1 to TRBJ1-1; D is ambiguous. CDR3 length: 12 amino acids. Per germline, CDR1 KGHDR and CDR2 SFDVKD. V was trimmed by 4 bases and J by 0 bases, leaving 2 bases between them. The CDR3 reads CATSDLNTEAFF. The CDR3 nucleotides are TGTGCCACCAGTGACTTGAACACTGAAGCTTTCTTT.

The gene calls are TRBV5-6 and TRBJ2-3; 9 nucleotides line up with TRBD1. Germline-derived CDR1 and CDR2 are SGHDT and YYEEEE. The CDR3 covers 18 residues. V dropped 4 bases and J dropped 7; count of bases not matched to a gene: 19. The CDR3 sequence: CASSRRPEQGALPNTQYF. For the CDR3, the DNA is TGTGCCAGCAGCCGTCGACCTGAACAGGGGGCGCTTCCTAATACGCAGTATTTT.

This clonotype was picked up a small number of times. V gene TRBV29-1 combines with J gene TRBJ2-5; tentative D call: TRBD2 (5 bases). The CDR3 has 13 amino acids. The germline V gene has CDR1 SQVTM and CDR2 ANQGSEA. Trimming stripped 3 bases from V and 1 base from J, with 9 bases between. For the CDR3, the DNA is TGCAGCGTTGATCGAGGACTCCAAGAGACCCAGTACTTC. This encodes CSVDRGLQETQYF.

A few counts support this clonotype. The chain has TRBV7-9 and TRBJ2-3; TRBD2 aligns across 8 bases. Germline CDR1 reads SEHNR; CDR2 reads FQNEAQ (reference sequence). The CDR3 runs 14 residues. The J segment lost 2 bases and the V segment lost 5 bases, leaving 3 bases of the junction unmatched. Here the CDR3 DNA reads TGTGCCAGCAGCCCAGCGGGGGCCACAGATACGCAGTATTTT. Protein: CASSPAGATDTQYF. Full variable domain (rest looked up from reference TRBV7-9 and TRBJ2-3): DTGVSQNPRHKITKRGQNVTFRCDPISEHNRLYWYRQTLGQGPEFLTYFQNEAQLEKSRLLSDRFSAERPKGSFSTLEIQRTEQGDSAMYLCASSPAGATDTQYFGPGTRLTVL.

This chain uses TRBV27 with TRBJ1-5; perhaps TRBD1 as D (5 bases). The length of the CDR3 is 14 residues. The V gene's germline CDR1 is MNHEY and CDR2 SMNVEV (reference sequence). V dropped 6 bases and J dropped 0 bases, with 9 bases sitting between them. CDR3 in DNA: TGTGCCAGCAGCGGACAATATAGCAATCAGCCCCAGCATTTT. Translation gives CASSGQYSNQPQHF.

This clonotype showed up just a few times. V and J are TRBV21-1 and TRBJ2-3; the table assigns TRBD1, which was not confirmed against the DNA. TRBV21-1 is marked as a pseudogene. The CDR3 extends over 15 amino acids. DNA of the CDR3: TGTGCCAGCAGCACTTCGGGGAACGGGGTTCCCCCGCAGTATTTT. It codes for CASSTSGNGVPPQYF.

The chain links TRBV6-1 to TRBJ2-5; 10 nucleotides align to TRBD2. The trim removed 1 base at V and 3 bases at J, leaving 8 bases unmatched. CDR3 length: 17 amino acids. Looked up from germline, CDR1 is MNHNS and CDR2 is SASEGT. The CDR3 region has the DNA TGTGCCAGCAGTGAAGTGTACACTAGCGGGGTGGAAGAGACCCAGTACTTC. As protein: CASSEVYTSGVEETQYF.

A note on this clonotype: Sequence at one end of the junction differs from germline and may be a read error. The J gene is TRBJ2-7, the V gene TRBV9; the match to TRBD2 covers 9 bases. The length of the CDR3 is 14 residues. Germline CDR1 SGDLS, CDR2 YYNGEE. The CDR3 here is CTSSGGTGIYEQYF. Here the CDR3 DNA reads TGTACCAGCAGCGGGGGGACGGGCATCTACGAGCAGTACTTC.

This clonotype has only a few counts. The rearrangement uses TRBV5-1 and TRBJ2-7; the D is unclear. Germline CDR1 reads SGHRS; CDR2 reads YFSETQ. The CDR3 consists of 15 residues. The germline V and J ends were trimmed by 0 bases and 7 bases, with 17 bases remaining between them. The CDR3 loop reads CASSLDGRQRTEQYF. CDR3 DNA sequence: TGCGCCAGCAGCTTGGATGGACGGCAACGTACGGAGCAGTACTTC.

The chain links TRBV28 to TRBJ2-1; 10 bases line up with TRBD2. The J segment lost 6 bases and the V segment lost 6 bases, leaving 8 bases of the junction unmatched. The V gene's germline CDR1 is MDHEN and CDR2 SYDVKM. This CDR3 is built from 15 residues. The CDR3 here is CASSPGLAQSNEQFF. In nucleotides, the CDR3 is TGTGCCAGCAGCCCGGGACTAGCGCAAAGCAATGAGCAGTTCTTC.

Remarks on this clonotype: One end of the junction does not line up with germline, which may come from a read error. V is TRBV2 and J is TRBJ1-2; D gene uncertain. The CDR3 totals 12 residues. Looked up from germline, CDR1 is SNHLY and CDR2 is FYNNEI. CDR3 DNA sequence: TGTGCCAGCAGTGAAGTAAGGAATGGTTACACCTTC. Encoded protein: CASSEVRNGYTF. The full variable domain, completed using reference TRBV2 and TRBJ1-2, is EPEVTQTPSHQVTQMGQEVILRCVPISNHLYFYWYRQILGQKVEFLVSFYNNEISEKSEIFDDQFSVERPDGSNFTLKIRSTKLEDSAMYFCASSEVRNGYTFGSGTRLTVV.

V is TRBV7-2 and J is TRBJ2-4; 11 bases align to TRBD2. Near its end, the DNA agrees better with TRBJ2-5, so the J call may be wrong. Germline CDR1 and CDR2: SGHTA and FQGNSA. There are 14 residues in the CDR3. CDR3 nucleotides: TGTGCCAGCAACGTGGGACTAGCGGAGGAGACCCAGTACTTC. It translates to CASNVGLAEETQYF.

CDR3 in DNA: TGTGCCAGCAGTGATAGGACCACTGGGAATTCACCCCTCCACTTT. Protein product: CASSDRTTGNSPLHF. The V and J genes are TRBV2 and TRBJ1-6, with no clear D. From germline, CDR1 is SNHLY and CDR2 FYNNEI. The CDR3 has 15 amino acids. Trimming removed 3 bases at V and 7 bases at J, with 13 bases between.

The rearrangement joins TRBV12-3 or TRBV12-4 to TRBJ2-3; a possible D gene is TRBD2 (5 bases). CDR3 length: 16 amino acids. V was trimmed by 5 bases and J by 2 bases, leaving 17 bases between them. The CDR3 nucleotides are TGTGCCAGCAGTCACGGGATCCACCCTACCACAGATACGCAGTATTTT. It specifies CASSHGIHPTTDTQYF.

The chain carries TRBV6-5 and TRBJ1-5; D gene unclear. V dropped 2 bases and J dropped 0 bases, with 5 bases sitting between them. This CDR3 comprises 14 residues. Germline V CDR1 and CDR2: MNHEY, SVGAGI. The CDR3 sequence is CASSYISSNQPQHF. Here the CDR3 DNA reads TGTGCCAGCAGTTACATCAGTAGCAATCAGCCCCAGCATTTT.

This clonotype has only a few counts. The J gene is TRBJ2-7, the V gene TRBV20-1, with D perhaps matching TRBD1 or TRBD2 (6 bases each). The CDR3 sequence is 14 residues long. Germline CDR1 and CDR2: DFQATT and SNEGSKA (reference sequence). V was pared by 1 base and J by 3 bases, with 13 bases between. The CDR3 DNA sequence: TGCAGTGCTAGAGTAGGGGGGACGAACTACGAGCAGTACTTC. Protein sequence: CSARVGGTNYEQYF.

V is TRBV5-1 and J is TRBJ2-1, with 9 nucleotides matching TRBD1. Germline loops: CDR1 SGHRS, CDR2 YFSETQ. The V and J ends lost 4 bases and 9 bases, in that order; junction bases with no gene match: 11. The CDR3 spans 15 residues. The CDR3 DNA follows: TGCGCCAGCAGCCCCCGGACAGGGGAAGGCGGTGAGCAGTTCTTC. This translates into CASSPRTGEGGEQFF.